These 20 T cell receptor beta chains came from one sample sequenced in a study of CD8 T cells in Susac syndrome. Random hexamers primed reverse transcription of about 0.45 to 1 ug RNA. TCRdb independently ran MiXCR on the immunoSEQ multiplex PCR reads; one entry per CDR3 protein. This sample yields about 120,000 distinct CDR3 sequences, of which 94% are seen a single time; approximately 0.089% belongs to the top ten. The sample taken for sequencing was CD4+ T cells from PBMCs. The receptors were sampled from a human donor in good health.

The CDR3 DNA is TGTGCCAGCAGCCCTAGCGGGAGCTCAGATACGCAGTATTTT. Translation gives CASSPSGSSDTQYF. The V and J genes are TRBV3-1 and TRBJ2-3; 10 nucleotides line up with TRBD2. V lost 4 bases to trimming and J lost 4 bases; unmatched junction nucleotides: 2. Germline V gene data show CDR1 as LGHDT and CDR2 as YNNKEL (reference sequence). This CDR3 contains 14 residues.

The V call is TRBV15, the J call TRBJ2-1, with 9 bases identical to TRBD1. V dropped 9 bases and J dropped 5; count of bases not matched to a gene: 11. Germline V gene lookup returns CDR1 LNHNV and CDR2 YYDKDF (reference sequence). The CDR3 extends over 15 amino acids. The CDR3 DNA reads as TGTGCCACTACTTTCCCGGGACAGGGTGACAATGAGCAGTTCTTC. Its protein product is CATTFPGQGDNEQFF.

This sequence joins TRBV5-1 and TRBJ2-3; TRBD2 matches at 10 bases. This CDR3 comprises 17 residues. Trimming at V came to 0 bases and at J to 2 bases, leaving 6 bases not matched to a gene. CDR1 is SGHRS, CDR2 YFSETQ, per germline. CDR3 nucleotides: TGCGCCAGCAGCTTGGAGCCACTAGCGGGGCACACAGATACGCAGTATTTT. It is translated as CASSLEPLAGHTDTQYF.

The chain recombines TRBV20-1 with TRBJ2-3, with D uncertain. The CDR3 runs 14 residues. Trimming cost V 2 bases and J 2 bases, with 11 bases left between them. Germline V gives CDR1 DFQATT, CDR2 SNEGSKA (reference sequence). CDR3 loop: CSARSGGYTDTQYF. Here the CDR3 DNA reads TGCAGTGCTAGATCCGGTGGTTACACAGATACGCAGTATTTT.

The genes are TRBV7-9 and TRBJ2-7; D is tentatively TRBD1 or TRBD2 (7 bases each). V lost 7 bases and J lost 6, with 16 bases in between. The germline V gene encodes CDR1 SEHNR and CDR2 FQNEAQ (reference sequence). The CDR3 is made up of 13 amino acids. The CDR3 spells CASTPRGGTEQYF. The CDR3 coding sequence is TGTGCCAGCACCCCCAGGGGGGGCACCGAGCAGTACTTC. Filled out from reference TRBV7-9 and TRBJ2-7, the complete variable domain reads DTGVSQNPRHKITKRGQNVTFRCDPISEHNRLYWYRQTLGQGPEFLTYFQNEAQLEKSRLLSDRFSAERPKGSFSTLEIQRTEQGDSAMYLCASTPRGGTEQYFGPGTRLTVT.

V and J are TRBV20-1 and TRBJ2-5, with 12 bases identical to TRBD2. Germline CDR1 DFQATT, CDR2 SNEGSKA (reference sequence). CDR3 length: 14 residues. The ends lost 5 bases at V and 5 bases at J; junction bases unmatched: 6. The CDR3 sequence is CSASQTSGSETQYF. The CDR3 DNA follows: TGCAGTGCTTCCCAGACTAGCGGGAGTGAGACCCAGTACTTC.

The genes are TRBV20-1 and TRBJ2-7; 7 bases line up with TRBD1. Per the germline V gene, CDR1 is DFQATT and CDR2 is SNEGSKA (reference sequence). The CDR3 length is 14 residues. V was clipped by 5 bases and J by 1 base; unmatched bases: 8. The CDR3 DNA reads TGCAGTGCTTCCTTTGGGACAGCTTCCTACGAGCAGTACTTC. Protein sequence: CSASFGTASYEQYF.

V gene TRBV29-1 combines with J gene TRBJ2-3; no clear D gene. CDR1 SQVTM and CDR2 ANQGSEA come from the germline V gene. The V end lost 4 bases, the J end lost 6 bases, and 17 bases lay between the germline ends. The CDR3 has 14 amino acids. This chain's CDR3 is CSVVRLPVGDTQYF. The CDR3, as DNA: TGCAGCGTTGTGCGTCTCCCGGTAGGGGATACGCAGTATTTT.

The chain couples TRBV5-1 to TRBJ1-2, with D uncertain. The CDR3 loop spans 14 amino acids. Germline-derived CDR1 and CDR2 are SGHRS and YFSETQ. V was clipped by 0 bases and J by 5 bases, with 11 bases between them. CDR3 protein: CASSLAGVDYGYTF. In nucleotides, the CDR3 is TGCGCCAGCAGCTTGGCCGGGGTGGATTATGGCTACACCTTC.

The chain links TRBV28 to TRBJ2-7; no firm D call. The CDR3 consists of 11 residues. Trimming pared 3 bases from V and 7 bases from J, leaving 7 bases between. Germline CDR1 MDHEN, CDR2 SYDVKM. Here the CDR3 DNA reads TGTGCCAGCAGTTTGGATTTGGAGCAGTACTTC. Translating it yields CASSLDLEQYF. The entire variable domain, with the rest obtained from reference TRBV28 and TRBJ2-7, is as follows: DVKVTQSSRYLVKRTGEKVFLECVQDMDHENMFWYRQDPGLGLRLIYFSYDVKMKEKGDIPEGYSVSREKKERFSLILESASTNQTSMYLCASSLDLEQYFGPGTRLTVT.

The chain couples TRBV19 to TRBJ2-6; D gene unclear. The CDR3 extends over 15 amino acids. V was shortened by 5 bases and J by 0 bases, with 8 bases between the two germline ends. Germline CDR1 LNHDA, CDR2 SQIVND (reference sequence). The CDR3 DNA reads TGTGCCAGTAGTTTCCTAAGCTCTGGGGCCAACGTCCTGACTTTC. It yields the protein CASSFLSSGANVLTF. Supplemented by reference TRBV19 and TRBJ2-6, the full variable domain reads DGGITQSPKYLFRKEGQNVTLSCEQNLNHDAMYWYRQDPGQGLRLIYYSQIVNDFQKGDIAEGYSVSREKKESFPLTVTSAQKNPTAFYLCASSFLSSGANVLTFGAGSRLTVL.

This chain uses TRBV10-3 with TRBJ2-3; 7 bases align to TRBD1. This CDR3 spans 14 amino acids. Trimming cost V 10 bases and J 1 base; bases outside gene matches: 8. Germline V lookup: CDR1 ENHRY, CDR2 SYGVKD. CDR3 protein: CATYLGGGTDTQYF. The CDR3 coding sequence is TGTGCCACCTATCTAGGGGGCGGCACAGATACGCAGTATTTT.

This clonotype was counted once. CDR3 in DNA: TGTGCCAGCAGCTTAACGGGACAGGGTACTGAAAAACTGTTTTTT. It codes for CASSLTGQGTEKLFF. The chain combines TRBV5-6 with TRBJ1-4, with 9 bases that match TRBD1. The CDR3 loop spans 15 amino acids. CDR1 is SGHDT and CDR2 is YYEEEE in the germline V gene. J gave up 7 bases and V 2 bases, and 6 bases lay outside the gene matches.

The V gene is TRBV2, the J gene TRBJ2-7; D gene unclear. The ends were cut back, 3 bases at V and 1 base at J, with 7 bases in the middle. Germline lookup yields CDR1 SNHLY and CDR2 FYNNEI. The CDR3 contains 13 residues. In nucleotides, the CDR3 is TGTGCCAGCAGTGATGACTTATCCTACGAGCAGTACTTC. It specifies CASSDDLSYEQYF.

The CDR3 here is CASSLGTVQETQYF. For the CDR3, the DNA is TGCGCCAGCAGCTTGGGGACAGTACAAGAGACCCAGTACTTC. The chain uses TRBV5-1 and TRBJ2-5; maybe TRBD1 (6 bases). The germline V and J ends were trimmed by 0 bases and 2 bases, with 8 bases remaining between them. There are 14 residues in the CDR3. Germline V lookup: CDR1 SGHRS, CDR2 YFSETQ.

V and J are TRBV9 and TRBJ2-5, with 11 nucleotides matching TRBD2. J gave up 4 bases and V 1 base, and 9 bases lay outside the gene matches. This CDR3 comprises 17 residues. Per the germline V gene, CDR1 is SGDLS and CDR2 is YYNGEE. The CDR3 sequence is CASSVTSGRWKGETQYF. CDR3 bases: TGTGCCAGCAGCGTAACTAGCGGGAGATGGAAGGGAGAGACCCAGTACTTC.

The chain employs TRBV11-2 and TRBJ2-7, with D maybe TRBD1 (6 bases). Trimming cost V 4 bases and J 6 bases, with 19 bases left between them. Germline loops: CDR1 SGHAT, CDR2 FQNNGV. The CDR3 spans 15 residues. The CDR3 region has the DNA TGTGCCAGCAGCTCCGGACAGTACCCATCGTTCGAGCAGTACTTC. Translated, it gives CASSSGQYPSFEQYF.

This clonotype has a single count. V and J are TRBV20-1 and TRBJ2-1; TRBD1 might be the D (5 bases). The germline V and J ends were trimmed by 1 base and 4 bases, with 11 bases remaining between them. This CDR3 is 14 amino acids long. Germline CDR1 DFQATT, CDR2 SNEGSKA (reference sequence). The CDR3 is CSARGQTDYNEQFF. For the CDR3, the DNA is TGCAGTGCTAGAGGCCAGACAGATTACAATGAGCAGTTCTTC.

This chain uses TRBV6-1 with TRBJ1-2; no definite D call. The length of the CDR3 is 15 residues. Trimming cost V 2 bases and J 4 bases, with 14 bases left between them. Germline assignment: CDR1 MNHNS and CDR2 SASEGT. The CDR3 sequence: CASSEWAGVTYGYTF. CDR3 coding DNA: TGTGCCAGCAGTGAATGGGCAGGCGTCACCTATGGCTACACCTTC.

CDR3 nucleotides: TGTGCCAGCAACAACCCTGGGGGGGCAGGCTACGAGCAGTACTTC. It specifies CASNNPGGAGYEQYF. V and J are TRBV6-2 or TRBV6-3 and TRBJ2-1, with a tentative D call TRBD2 (7 bases). The J call is uncertain, as TRBJ2-7 better fits the DNA end. Germline V CDR1 and CDR2: MNHEY, SVGEGT. The CDR3 totals 15 residues.